One and the same sample provided the 13 T cell receptor beta chains below, sequenced in a study of blood T cell repertoires in COVID-19 (dated by TCRdb to 2019 to 2021). The method behind the library was the immunoSEQ multiplex PCR assay. As stored in TCRdb, this immuneACCESS dataset retains in-frame rearrangements with V and J assigned. A fraction of the clones does not appear; measured against another copy, unresolved V genes explain less than half of the discrepancy, and the remainder lacks a known reason. The table for this sample lists some 320,000 clones; roughly 90% of them were counted only once. The top ten clones comprise roughly 2.9% of the sample. The specimen sequenced was PBMCs or T cells enriched from blood (not recorded which). These receptors were taken from a woman between 50 and 59 years old who had been exposed to COVID-19.

The V gene is TRBV30, the J gene TRBJ1-3, with TRBD1 as a possible D gene (5 bases). The CDR3 has 14 residues. The V gene's germline CDR1 is GTSNPN and CDR2 SVGIG (reference sequence). The DNA for the CDR3 is TGTGGCGTGGAGCGGGGGAGGCCCGGAAACACCATATATTTT. Its translation is CGVERGRPGNTIYF.

This sequence joins TRBV19 and TRBJ2-2, with D possibly TRBD1 on 6 matching bases. CDR1 is LNHDA and CDR2 is SQIVND in the germline V gene (reference sequence). The germline V and J ends were trimmed by 3 bases and 2 bases, with 16 bases remaining between them. This CDR3 has 17 amino acids. The CDR3 DNA is TGTGCCAGTAGTATTCACCCCGGACAGATAAACACCGGGGAGCTGTTTTTT. This gives the protein CASSIHPGQINTGELFF.

V is TRBV23-1 and J is TRBJ2-7; TRBD2 might be the D (5 bases). TRBV23-1 belongs to the ORF category, with a function that is uncertain. V lost 6 bases to trimming and J lost 5 bases, with 23 bases between them. The CDR3 runs to 16 residues. CDR3 nucleotides: TGCGCCAGCAGACTGGCGGGCGGAGTACCTGGCCACGAGCAGTACTTC. It specifies CASRLAGGVPGHEQYF.

The V gene is TRBV9, the J gene TRBJ1-2; 7 bases agree with TRBD1. V was clipped by 0 bases and J by 6 bases; unmatched bases: 11. CDR3 size: 16 residues. CDR1 and CDR2 from the germline V gene are SGDLS and YYNGEE. CDR3 sequence (DNA): TGTGCCAGCAGCGTAGGGCAGGGGGAAGGGGTGGATGGCTACACCTTC. It translates to CASSVGQGEGVDGYTF.

The rearrangement uses TRBV30 and TRBJ1-4, with a tentative D call TRBD1 (6 bases). The V gene lost 1 base and the J gene lost 8 bases, with 14 bases spanning the gap. The CDR3 length is 14 residues. The germline V gene has CDR1 GTSNPN and CDR2 SVGIG (reference sequence). Written as DNA, the CDR3 is TGTGCCTGGAGTGCGGATGACAGGCGAGAAAAACTGTTTTTT. Translation: CAWSADDRREKLFF.

This sequence joins TRBV19 and TRBJ1-2; a weak D match, TRBD1 (5 bases). Germline values: CDR1 LNHDA, CDR2 SQIVND (reference sequence). Trimming stripped 0 bases from V and 7 bases from J, with 21 bases between. This CDR3 is 17 amino acids long. Here the CDR3 reads CASSIDRATGFSSGYTF. CDR3 DNA: TGTGCCAGTAGTATAGATCGAGCCACAGGTTTCTCCTCTGGCTACACCTTC.

The chain joins TRBV7-2 to TRBJ2-7; 10 bases are shared with TRBD1. Trimming at V came to 5 bases and at J to 2 bases, leaving 6 bases not matched to a gene. The CDR3 has 15 residues. Germline V gene sequence: CDR1 SGHTA, CDR2 FQGNSA. CDR3 protein: CASSTRDRGPYEQYF. CDR3 nucleotides: TGTGCCAGCAGCACCCGGGACAGGGGACCCTACGAGCAGTACTTC. Filled out from reference TRBV7-2 and TRBJ2-7, the complete variable domain reads GAGVSQSPSNKVTEKGKDVELRCDPISGHTALYWYRQSLGQGLEFLIYFQGNSAPDKSGLPSDRFSAERTGGSVSTLTIQRTQQEDSAVYLCASSTRDRGPYEQYFGPGTRLTVT.

The V call is TRBV9, the J call TRBJ2-1; unclear D gene. Germline-derived CDR1 and CDR2 are SGDLS and YYNGEE. Trimming removed 0 bases from V and 1 base from J, with 11 bases in between. The CDR3 sequence is 16 residues long. CDR3 protein: CASSVGSQQSYNEQFF. DNA for the CDR3: TGTGCCAGCAGCGTAGGGAGTCAGCAGTCCTACAATGAGCAGTTCTTC.

The chain has TRBV7-2 and TRBJ1-5; the match to TRBD1 covers 8 bases. J was trimmed by 5 bases and V by 6 bases; bases with no gene match: 6. The CDR3 covers 14 residues. Germline assignment: CDR1 SGHTA and CDR2 FQGNSA. CDR3 nucleotide sequence: TGTGCCAGCAGGACGGACAGGGACCATCAGCCCCAGCATTTT. Residues: CASRTDRDHQPQHF. Based on the CDR3 plus reference TRBV7-2 and TRBJ1-5, the full variable domain is GAGVSQSPSNKVTEKGKDVELRCDPISGHTALYWYRQSLGQGLEFLIYFQGNSAPDKSGLPSDRFSAERTGGSVSTLTIQRTQQEDSAVYLCASRTDRDHQPQHFGDGTRLSIL.

This clone was seen a handful of times. The chain couples TRBV4-2 to TRBJ2-7; D is perhaps TRBD2 (5 bases). Germline lookup yields CDR1 LGHNA and CDR2 YNFKEQ. The CDR3 spans 16 residues. Deletions cut 1 base from V and 0 bases from J, with 13 bases between. DNA for the CDR3: TGTGCCAGCAGCCAAGTGGGTAGCGCTGACTCCTACGAGCAGTACTTC. Protein sequence: CASSQVGSADSYEQYF.

This chain joins TRBV5-4 and TRBJ1-2, with 7 bases fitting TRBD1. CDR3 length equals 16 residues. Germline assignment: CDR1 SGHNT and CDR2 YYREEE (reference sequence). Unmatched junction bases numbered 13, after V lost 0 bases and J lost 8 bases. The CDR3 sequence is CASSLEFRTGLKGYTF. CDR3 DNA sequence: TGTGCCAGCAGCTTGGAATTCCGGACAGGCCTAAAGGGCTACACCTTC.

This chain joins TRBV19 and TRBJ1-6, with D tentatively TRBD1 (6 bases). Per the germline V gene, CDR1 is LNHDA and CDR2 is SQIVND (reference sequence). Trimming took off 6 bases at V and 6 bases at J, with 18 bases between the two ends. The CDR3 length is 16 residues. This CDR3 reads CASSRQVGVANSPLHF. CDR3 DNA: TGTGCCAGTAGCCGACAGGTCGGGGTGGCTAATTCACCCCTCCACTTT.

The rearrangement joins TRBV12-5 to TRBJ2-1; possibly TRBD2 for D (6 bases). In germline, CDR1 is LGHNT, CDR2 FRNRAP. The CDR3 has 15 amino acids. The V end was cut by 5 bases, the J end by 9 bases, with 20 bases between. CDR3 nucleotides: TGTGCTAGTGGTCTCCGGGCGGGGAGATTGGGTGAGCAGTTCTTC. This gives the protein CASGLRAGRLGEQFF.